The sequence of this T cell receptor beta chain was determined in a study of CD8 T cells in Susac syndrome. Study-wide results and limits: The authors acknowledged that their TCR sequencing and HLA analysis involved a relatively small number of individuals.

The CDR3 covers 17 residues. V was clipped by 4 bases and J by 1 base; unmatched bases: 10. CDR1 and CDR2 from the germline V gene are SGHDT and YYEEEE. With random hexamers, about 0.5 to 1 ug RNA was reverse transcribed. TCR beta CDR3 was amplified by immunoSEQ multiplex PCR. This amplification extended across 54 Vbeta and 13 Jbeta segments. TCRdb re-called the immunoSEQ multiplex PCR reads with MiXCR, one entry per CDR3 protein. This table has hundreds of thousands of distinct CDR3 sequences, 95% appearing once. Comments on this clonotype: The antigen remains undetermined.

Sequencing targeted TCR beta in T cells from blood (CD8+ and CD4+). This receptor was identified in a human donor with multiple sclerosis. The rearrangement uses TRBV5-6 and TRBJ2-5; 10 bases fit TRBD2. The sample taken for sequencing was CD4+ T cells from PBMCs. The CDR3 coding sequence is TGTGCCAGCAGCACGGAGGGACTAGCGTGGGGCCAAGAGACCCAGTACTTC. It translates to CASSTEGLAWGQETQYF.